This T cell receptor beta chain was documented in a study of low-dose radiotherapy and immunotherapy resistance in tumors. About the study: It was 1 Gy per fraction every two weeks that Cohort 2 received, adding up to 13 Gy over 26 weeks. Ipilimumab 1 mg/kg every six weeks, together with nivolumab 240 mg every two weeks, was given intravenously to patients. Starting cycle 1 day 1, oral aspirin 300 mg was given daily for four cycles.

TRAV- and TRBV-specific primers, spanning alpha and beta chains, primed first-strand cDNA. The authors ran around 20 PCR cycles to amplify TCRs with a constant-region primer and V-primer adapter. Amplification of the isolated mRNA used in vitro transcription. TCRdb re-called the reads through MiXCR, storing one row per CDR3 protein. Among tens of thousands of distinct CDR3 sequences listed, more than 8% were seen once. Noted time point: before trial treatment. At least ten counts were recorded for this clonotype. The sequenced sample was PBMCs, obtained before treatment. This clonotype originated in a male donor with prostate cancer.

The CDR3 nucleotides read TGTGCCAGCAGTTACTCCTCTGGGGACATCGGCTACACCTTC. This sequence encodes CASSYSSGDIGYTF. The genes are TRBV6-5 and TRBJ1-2; perhaps TRBD1 as D (6 bases). Germline V gene lookup returns CDR1 MNHEY and CDR2 SVGAGI. The V gene lost 0 bases and the J gene lost 8 bases, with 13 bases spanning the gap. The CDR3 runs 14 residues.